This T cell receptor beta chain was profiled in a study of identifying expanded T cells in peripheral blood. Trimming shortened V by 1 base and J by 2 bases, and 15 bases separated the two germline ends. This CDR3 is 16 amino acids long. Germline V gives CDR1 MNHEY, CDR2 SMNVEV (reference sequence). TCRdb's copy holds only in-frame clones and misses some; the assay was immunoSEQ multiplex PCR. This sample carries around 66,000 clones, 80% to 90% of them seen once, and the ten largest clones take under 5%. The clonotype comes from a person aged 18 to 69 in good health. Sequencing was performed on blood. The chain links TRBV27 to TRBJ2-7; D remains ambiguous. CDR3 sequence: CASSLWSHLGTYEQYF. In nucleotides, the CDR3 is TGTGCCAGCAGTTTATGGTCACACTTAGGGACCTACGAGCAGTACTTC.